The TCR beta chain described here comes from a study of response to subunit inactivated influenza vaccine. General study results and limits: There was a suggestion from the authors that each seasonal influenza vaccination recruits few new T cells.

As concerns this clonotype: Its target is unknown.

TCRdb ran MiXCR on the RT-PCR reads and lists one entry per CDR3 protein. The table records approximately 200,000 distinct CDR3 sequences, under 15% of them present only once. Germline V CDR1 and CDR2: SGHTA, FQGNSA. V lost 3 bases, J lost 3 bases, and 7 bases stayed unmatched. The length of the CDR3 is 15 residues. The chain combines TRBV7-2 with TRBJ2-7; 8 bases map to TRBD1. The origin of this receptor is a man aged 50 or older who received an inactivated influenza vaccine. The source was CD8+ T cells sorted from PBMCs, collected 5 to 6 days after vaccination. CDR3 DNA: TGTGCCAGCAGCTTGCCAGGGGGCGCAGGCTACGAGCAGTACTTC. Translating it yields CASSLPGGAGYEQYF.